Following are 10 T cell receptor beta chains from one sample sequenced in a study of blood T cell repertoires in COVID-19. TCRdb's copy holds only in-frame clones and misses some; the assay was immunoSEQ multiplex PCR. The table lists approximately 220,000 clones, around 85% of them singletons. The specimen sequenced was peripheral blood. The receptor set was obtained from a woman in her forties or fifties with acute or convalescent COVID-19.

This chain links TRBV28 with TRBJ1-4, with D perhaps TRBD1 (6 bases). V dropped 4 bases and J dropped 6 bases, with 18 bases sitting between them. The CDR3 spans 16 residues. In germline, CDR1 is MDHEN, CDR2 SYDVKM. CDR3 bases: TGTGCCAGCAGTTCAACAGGGACGAGCACGGATGAAAAACTGTTTTTT. Encoded protein: CASSSTGTSTDEKLFF.

The chain combines TRBV15 with TRBJ1-4, with D possibly being TRBD1 (5 bases). Germline assignment: CDR1 LNHNV and CDR2 YYDKDF (reference sequence). This CDR3 comprises 12 residues. V was shortened by 6 bases and J by 8 bases, with 10 bases between the two germline ends. CDR3 sequence: CATRDKREKLFF. The DNA of the CDR3 is TGTGCCACCAGGGACAAACGCGAAAAACTGTTTTTT.

The chain recombines TRBV2 with TRBJ2-3, with D possibly TRBD2 on 7 matching bases. From germline, CDR1 is SNHLY and CDR2 FYNNEI. Deletions cut 6 bases from V and 5 bases from J, with 15 bases between. This CDR3 contains 14 residues. The CDR3 DNA reads TGTGCCAGCAGGGGGGGGCAAGGGATAGATACGCAGTATTTT. Residues: CASRGGQGIDTQYF.

The rearrangement links TRBV9 to TRBJ2-2; D possibly corresponds to TRBD1 (5 bases). Germline-derived CDR1 and CDR2 are SGDLS and YYNGEE. Trimming left V 1 base short and J 0 bases short, with 7 bases between. This CDR3 region has 15 residues. CDR3 residues: CASSVRGSNTGELFF. CDR3 coding DNA: TGTGCCAGCAGCGTAAGGGGCTCGAACACCGGGGAGCTGTTTTTT.

V usage is TRBV4-1 and J usage is TRBJ1-2; 8 bases are shared with TRBD1. Losses at the gene ends were 5 bases for V and 8 bases for J; bases not matched to a gene: 19. Per germline, CDR1 MGHRA and CDR2 YSYEKL. The CDR3 is 17 amino acids. CDR3 loop: CASSSHWGQGAIKGYTF. In DNA, the CDR3 is TGCGCCAGCAGCTCACACTGGGGGCAGGGGGCTATTAAGGGCTACACCTTC.

This chain joins TRBV19 and TRBJ2-7; tentatively, D is TRBD2 (6 bases). This CDR3 contains 20 residues. V lost 1 base to trimming and J lost 4 bases, with 29 bases between them. Germline-derived CDR1 and CDR2 are LNHDA and SQIVND (reference sequence). CDR3 in amino acids: CASSIGVVFGGDRLDYEQYF. DNA of the CDR3: TGTGCCAGTAGTATAGGGGTTGTTTTCGGGGGAGACCGACTCGATTACGAGCAGTACTTC. The whole variable domain, remainder taken from reference TRBV19 and TRBJ2-7, is DGGITQSPKYLFRKEGQNVTLSCEQNLNHDAMYWYRQDPGQGLRLIYYSQIVNDFQKGDIAEGYSVSREKKESFPLTVTSAQKNPTAFYLCASSIGVVFGGDRLDYEQYFGPGTRLTVT.

This chain uses TRBV27 with TRBJ1-5, with a possible D match to TRBD1 (5 bases). The V end lost 9 bases, the J end lost 0 bases, and 21 bases lay between the germline ends. The CDR3 length is 17 residues. In germline, CDR1 is MNHEY, CDR2 SMNVEV (reference sequence). The CDR3 spells CARRTGGRSYSNQPQHF. CDR3 nucleotides: TGTGCCAGACGGACGGGGGGGAGATCCTATAGCAATCAGCCCCAGCATTTT.

The chain is built from TRBV4-3 and TRBJ1-6, with a weak D call TRBD1 (5 bases). V was clipped by 2 bases and J by 8 bases, with 16 bases between them. CDR3 length equals 16 residues. Germline CDR1 reads LGHNA; CDR2 reads YSLEER. The CDR3, as DNA: TGCGCCAGCAGCCAAAGATGGGGGACTCCTTATTCACCCCTCCACTTT. Encoded protein: CASSQRWGTPYSPLHF.

The chain has TRBV7-7 and TRBJ2-1; 9 nucleotides match TRBD1. The CDR3 has 16 residues. Per germline, CDR1 SSHAT and CDR2 FNYEAQ (reference sequence). V gave up 1 base and J gave up 6 bases; unmatched junction bases: 7. CDR3 residues: CASSLGRTGDSNEQFF. CDR3 nucleotides: TGTGCCAGCAGCTTAGGACGGACAGGGGATAGCAATGAGCAGTTCTTC.

The rearrangement uses TRBV29-1 and TRBJ2-5; a possible D gene is TRBD2 (5 bases). This CDR3 region has 10 residues. Between the trimmed V and J ends, which lost 6 bases and 5 bases, there was a span of 7 bases. Germline CDR1 SQVTM, CDR2 ANQGSEA. The CDR3 DNA sequence: TGCAGCGTCCGAGGGGAGACCCAGTACTTC. Encoded protein: CSVRGETQYF.